The rows below give T cell receptor beta chains drawn from one sample of a study of blood T cell repertoires in COVID-19. TCRdb's copy holds only in-frame clones and misses some; the assay was immunoSEQ multiplex PCR. The table has about 280,000 clones, about four fifths seen once; the top ten hold roughly 5.3%. Material for sequencing was PBMCs or T cells enriched from blood (not recorded which). These receptors originate from a middle-aged man who had been exposed to COVID-19. CDR3s include the opening cysteine and the closing phenylalanine or tryptophan. The D gene is left open where the match is weak. Size is omitted from some rows. Given values are once, few, many or a class for expanded clones.

j_gene	abundance	d_gene	v_gene	CDR3nt	CDR3aa
TRBJ1-2	.	.	TRBV7-9	TGTGCCAGCAGCTTAGATCAGGGGAAATATGGCTACACCTTC	CASSLDQGKYGYTF
TRBJ1-5	.	.	TRBV25-1	TGTGCCAGCAGTGAGGCGGGGGCGGGTCAGCCCCAGCATTTT	CASSEAGAGQPQHF
TRBJ2-4	.	.	TRBV3-1/TRBV3-2	TGTGCCAGCAGCCAAGGGGAACAGCGGCAGAACTACTTC	CASSQGEQRQNYF
TRBJ2-2	few	.	TRBV5-1	TGCGCCAGCAGCTTGGCTCTGCTTGGGGAGACCGGGGAGCTGTTTTTT	CASSLALLGETGELFF
TRBJ1-4	.	.	TRBV9	TGTGCCAGCAGCGTCGCAACTAATGAAAAACTGTTTTTT	CASSVATNEKLFF
TRBJ2-7	.	.	TRBV6-1	TGTGCCAGCAGTGAAGCGCGGGGTGGATATAAGCAGTACTTC	CASSEARGGYKQYF
TRBJ2-7	.	.	TRBV25-1	TGTGCCAGCAGGGTGGGAGACGAGCAGTACTTC	CASRVGDEQYF
TRBJ2-4	.	.	TRBV30	TGTGCCTGGACCAAAATGAGTTCGTCCCAGTACTTC	CAWTKMSSSQYF
TRBJ2-7	.	.	TRBV5-4	TGTGCCAGCAGCTTGGCCTCAACAGGGTACGAGCAGTACTTC	CASSLASTGYEQYF
TRBJ1-5	.	.	TRBV6-1	TGTGCCAGCAGTGAGTTTGGTTCGAGTCTCAATCAGCCCCAGCATTTT	CASSEFGSSLNQPQHF
TRBJ1-1	.	.	TRBV6-5	TGTGCCAGCGGAGGGCCCGAGACTGAAGCTTTCTTT	CASGGPETEAFF
TRBJ2-1	.	TRBD2	TRBV19	TGTGCCACTTACGGACTAGCGGGAATAAGCCATGAGCAGTTCTTC	CATYGLAGISHEQFF
TRBJ2-7	.	.	TRBV12-3/TRBV12-4	TGTGCCAGCAGTAGAGACGGAGCCTACGAGCAGTACTTC	CASSRDGAYEQYF
TRBJ1-4	once	TRBD1	TRBV19	TGTGCCGCATCATCTGGGGGACAGGGGGAAAAACTGTTTTTT	CAASSGGQGEKLFF
TRBJ1-3	.	TRBD1	TRBV6-5	TGTGCCAGCAGGTTCTACACAGGGGGCGCAGACACCATATATTTT	CASRFYTGGADTIYF
TRBJ2-1	.	TRBD2	TRBV3-1/TRBV3-2	TGTGCCAGCAGCCAAGTTACGCTAGCGGGGAGCTCCTACAATGAGCAGTTCTTC	CASSQVTLAGSSYNEQFF
TRBJ1-1	.	.	TRBV7-8	TGTGCCAGCAGCTTAGGGGGGGGCACTGAAGCTTTCTTT	CASSLGGGTEAFF
TRBJ1-1	.	.	TRBV12-5	TGTGCTAGTGTCATATCGGGGGGTGAGTATACTGAAGCTTTCTTT	CASVISGGEYTEAFF
TRBJ1-1	.	.	TRBV25-1	TGTGCCAGCAGCGAGGATCAAGTTTGGACTGAAGCTTTCTTT	CASSEDQVWTEAFF
TRBJ2-1	.	TRBD2	TRBV30	TGTGCCTGGAGGGGGACTAGCGGGAGGCCTACGGGAAATGAGCAGTTCTTC	CAWRGTSGRPTGNEQFF
TRBJ1-6	.	TRBD1	TRBV2	TGTGCCAGCAATAGGGACAGCGTAAATTCACCCCTCCACTTT	CASNRDSVNSPLHF
TRBJ2-1	once	TRBD1	TRBV7-9	TGTGCCAGCAGCTTAGGACAGACAGGGGCCCAGCAGTTCTTC	CASSLGQTGAQQFF
TRBJ2-2	.	.	TRBV7-3	TGTGCCAGCAGCTTAACAGGAGTGGCTACCGGGGAGCTGTTTTTT	CASSLTGVATGELFF
TRBJ2-1	.	.	TRBV2	TGTGCCAGCAGTTCCCCGGGCTCCTACAATGAGCAGTTCTTC	CASSSPGSYNEQFF
TRBJ2-7	few	TRBD1	TRBV28	TGTGCCAGCATAACAGCGGGACAGGGAACCTACGAGCAGTACTTC	CASITAGQGTYEQYF
TRBJ1-2	.	.	TRBV18	TGTGCCAGCTCACCGGGGGGGGAGCATGGCTACACCTTC	CASSPGGEHGYTF
TRBJ1-1	few	TRBD1	TRBV9	TGTGCCAGCAGCGTAAGGGCAGGGGGGCGACGGGGCACTGAAGCTTTCTTT	CASSVRAGGRRGTEAFF
TRBJ1-2	.	TRBD1	TRBV30	TGTGCCTGGACCGGGGACAGGGGAAACTATGGCTACACCTTC	CAWTGDRGNYGYTF
TRBJ2-7	.	.	TRBV4-1	TGCGCCAGCAGCCAAGAACTCGGCGAGCAGTACTTC	CASSQELGEQYF
TRBJ1-2	.	.	TRBV5-6	TGTGCCAGCAGCTTAAAGGGAGTAGATGGCTACACCTTC	CASSLKGVDGYTF
TRBJ1-3	.	.	TRBV30	TGTGCCTGGAGCGTAATGAGCTCTGGAAACACCATATATTTT	CAWSVMSSGNTIYF
TRBJ1-2	.	.	TRBV3-1/TRBV3-2	TGTGCCAGCAGGTCCCCAGGCTATGGCTACACCTTC	CASRSPGYGYTF
TRBJ1-4	.	.	TRBV15	TGTGCCACCAGCAGAGGGGGGCAGGTTGGTGAAAAACTGTTTTTT	CATSRGGQVGEKLFF
TRBJ1-1	once	TRBD1	TRBV7-6	TGTGCCAGCAGCGAGTGGTCCACAGGGGGCCTTGGCACTGAAGCTTTCTTT	CASSEWSTGGLGTEAFF
TRBJ2-7	.	.	TRBV5-1	TGCGCCACCATCCTTTCTACTAGGCCCTTCTACGAGCAGTACTTC	CATILSTRPFYEQYF
TRBJ2-5	.	TRBD2	TRBV9	TGTGCCAGCAGCGTAACTCCGACTAGCGGGAGCTTCCAAGAGACCCAGTACTTC	CASSVTPTSGSFQETQYF
TRBJ2-1	many	.	TRBV7-8	TGTGCCAGCAGCTTCTTACCTGGGCAGGGGTACAATGAGCAGTTCTTC	CASSFLPGQGYNEQFF
TRBJ2-3	.	.	TRBV5-1	TGCGCCAGCAGATACAGGGGGGGTTTCGCAGATACGCAGTATTTT	CASRYRGGFADTQYF
TRBJ2-1	.	.	TRBV10-3	TGTGCCATCCTAGCAGATACCTACAATGAGCAGTTCTTC	CAILADTYNEQFF
TRBJ2-2	.	TRBD1	TRBV27	TGTGCCAGCAGCATTAACGACAGGGGGCCAACCGGGGAGCTGTTTTTT	CASSINDRGPTGELFF
TRBJ1-3	.	TRBD1	TRBV11-2	TGTGCCAGCAGCTCCGCCCGGACAGGAAACTCTGGAAACACCATATATTTT	CASSSARTGNSGNTIYF
TRBJ2-5	.	TRBD2	TRBV14	TGTGCCAGCAGCCCCTATCGGACTAGCGGGAGCGGCGAGACCCAGTACTTC	CASSPYRTSGSGETQYF
TRBJ2-1	.	.	TRBV10-3	TGTGCCATCGTGGGGGGTTTAAACAATGAGCAGTTCTTC	CAIVGGLNNEQFF
TRBJ2-2	once	.	TRBV7-9	TGTGCCAGCAGCTTACTGGGGGGCACCGGGGAGCTGTTTTTT	CASSLLGGTGELFF
TRBJ2-5	.	.	TRBV19	TGTGCCAGTAGTATTTCAGACCAAGAGACCCAGTACTTC	CASSISDQETQYF
TRBJ2-3	.	.	TRBV7-9	TGTGCCAGCAGCGGAGACTGGACAGATACGCAGTATTTT	CASSGDWTDTQYF
TRBJ1-5	few	TRBD1	TRBV19	TGTGCCAGTACTGGGACAGGGGGGGGTCAGCCCCAGCATTTT	CASTGTGGGQPQHF
TRBJ2-1	.	.	TRBV5-6	TGTGCCTCCTACCCAGGGAATGAGCAGTTCTTC	CASYPGNEQFF
TRBJ2-3	.	.	TRBV7-3	TGTGCCAGCAGCTTATCCGGGAGATTTACAGATACGCAGTATTTT	CASSLSGRFTDTQYF
TRBJ2-5	.	TRBD2	TRBV18	TGTGCCAGCAGACCTAGCGGGAGGCGTCAGGAGACCCAGTACTTC	CASRPSGRRQETQYF
TRBJ1-3	.	.	TRBV24-1	TGTGCCACCAGTGATCCCGGGACAGGAAACACCATATATTTT	CATSDPGTGNTIYF
TRBJ1-3	.	.	TRBV21-1	TGTGCCAGCAGTCTCAGGGAGGACTCCGAGTATTTAGCTGGAAACACCATATATTTT	CASSLREDSEYLAGNTIYF
TRBJ1-2	.	TRBD1	TRBV5-1	TGCGCCAGCTATCGACAGGGAGAGGGCTACACCTTC	CASYRQGEGYTF